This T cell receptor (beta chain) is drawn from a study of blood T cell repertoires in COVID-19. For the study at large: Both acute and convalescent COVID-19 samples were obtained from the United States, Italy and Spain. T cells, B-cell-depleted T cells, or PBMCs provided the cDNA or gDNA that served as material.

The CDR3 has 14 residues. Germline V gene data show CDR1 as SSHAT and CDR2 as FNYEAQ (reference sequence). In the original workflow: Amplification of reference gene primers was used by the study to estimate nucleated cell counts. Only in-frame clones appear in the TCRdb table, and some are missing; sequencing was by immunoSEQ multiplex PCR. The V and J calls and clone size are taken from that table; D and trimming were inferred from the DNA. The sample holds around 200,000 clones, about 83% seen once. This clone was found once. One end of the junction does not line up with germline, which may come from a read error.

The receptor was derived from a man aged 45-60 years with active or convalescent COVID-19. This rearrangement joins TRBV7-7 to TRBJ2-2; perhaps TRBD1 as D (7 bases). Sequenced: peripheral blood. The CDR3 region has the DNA TGTGCTAGCAGTTCCTCCCAGGGGGGACAGGAGCTGTTTTTT. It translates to CASSSSQGGQELFF.